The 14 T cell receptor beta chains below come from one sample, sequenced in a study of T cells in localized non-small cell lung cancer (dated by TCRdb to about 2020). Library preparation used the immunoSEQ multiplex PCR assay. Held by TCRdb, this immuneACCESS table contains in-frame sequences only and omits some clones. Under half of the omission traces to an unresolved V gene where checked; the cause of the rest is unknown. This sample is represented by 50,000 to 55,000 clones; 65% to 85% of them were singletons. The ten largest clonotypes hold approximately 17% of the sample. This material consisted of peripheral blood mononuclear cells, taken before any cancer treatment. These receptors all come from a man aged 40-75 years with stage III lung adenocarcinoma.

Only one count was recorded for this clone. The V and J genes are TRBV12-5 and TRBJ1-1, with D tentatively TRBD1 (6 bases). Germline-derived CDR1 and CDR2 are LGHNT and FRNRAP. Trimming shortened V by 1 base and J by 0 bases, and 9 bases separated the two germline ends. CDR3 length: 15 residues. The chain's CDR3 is CASGLGQEMNTEAFF. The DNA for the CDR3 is TGTGCTAGTGGTTTGGGACAGGAAATGAACACTGAAGCTTTCTTT. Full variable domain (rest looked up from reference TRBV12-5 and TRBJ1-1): DARVTQTPRHKVTEMGQEVTMRCQPILGHNTVFWYRQTMMQGLELLAYFRNRAPLDDSGMPKDRFSAEMPDATLATLKIQPSEPRDSAVYFCASGLGQEMNTEAFFGQGTRLTVV.

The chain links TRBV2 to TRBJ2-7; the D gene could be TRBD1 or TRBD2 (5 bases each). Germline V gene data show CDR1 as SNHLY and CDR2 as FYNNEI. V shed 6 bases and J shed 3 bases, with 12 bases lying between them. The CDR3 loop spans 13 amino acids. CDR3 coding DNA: TGTGCCAGCAGGGGGGACGGAGGCTACGAGCAGTACTTC. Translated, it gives CASRGDGGYEQYF. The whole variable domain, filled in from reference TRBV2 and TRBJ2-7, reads EPEVTQTPSHQVTQMGQEVILRCVPISNHLYFYWYRQILGQKVEFLVSFYNNEISEKSEIFDDQFSVERPDGSNFTLKIRSTKLEDSAMYFCASRGDGGYEQYFGPGTRLTVT.

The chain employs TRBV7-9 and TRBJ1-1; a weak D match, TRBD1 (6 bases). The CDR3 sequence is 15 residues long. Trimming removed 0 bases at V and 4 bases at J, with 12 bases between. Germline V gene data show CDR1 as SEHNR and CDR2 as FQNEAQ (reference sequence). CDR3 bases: TGTGCCAGCAGCTTAGCCCAGGGGATGGGCACTGAAGCTTTCTTT. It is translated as CASSLAQGMGTEAFF.

CDR3 in DNA: TGCGCCAGCAGCTTGAATGGGGGGTCTAACAATGAGCAGTTCTTC. This encodes CASSLNGGSNNEQFF. J is TRBJ2-1 and V is TRBV5-1; TRBD2 might be the D (6 bases). Germline CDR1 reads SGHRS; CDR2 reads YFSETQ. V was clipped by 1 base and J by 5 bases, with 13 bases between them. The CDR3 totals 15 residues.

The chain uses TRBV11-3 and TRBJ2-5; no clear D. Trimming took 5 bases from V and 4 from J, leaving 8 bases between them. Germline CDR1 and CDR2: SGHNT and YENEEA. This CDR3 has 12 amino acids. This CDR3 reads CASSASGETQYF. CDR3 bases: TGTGCCAGCAGCGCATCGGGAGAGACCCAGTACTTC. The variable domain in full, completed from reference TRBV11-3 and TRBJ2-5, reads EAGVVQSPRYKIIEKKQPVAFWCNPISGHNTLYWYLQNLGQGPELLIRYENEEAVDDSQLPKDRFSAERLKGVDSTLKIQPAELGDSAVYLCASSASGETQYFGPGTRLLVL.

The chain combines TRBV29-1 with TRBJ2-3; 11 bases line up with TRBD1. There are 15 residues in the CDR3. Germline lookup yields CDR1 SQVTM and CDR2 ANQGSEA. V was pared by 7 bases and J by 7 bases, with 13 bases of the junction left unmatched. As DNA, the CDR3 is TGCAGCGCTACACCGGGACAGGGGGGAGTAAATACGCAGTATTTT. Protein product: CSATPGQGGVNTQYF.

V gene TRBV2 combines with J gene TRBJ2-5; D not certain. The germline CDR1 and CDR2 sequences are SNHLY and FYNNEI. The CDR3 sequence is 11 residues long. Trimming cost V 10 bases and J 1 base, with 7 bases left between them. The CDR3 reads CANNIQETQYF. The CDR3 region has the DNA TGTGCCAACAACATCCAAGAGACCCAGTACTTC.

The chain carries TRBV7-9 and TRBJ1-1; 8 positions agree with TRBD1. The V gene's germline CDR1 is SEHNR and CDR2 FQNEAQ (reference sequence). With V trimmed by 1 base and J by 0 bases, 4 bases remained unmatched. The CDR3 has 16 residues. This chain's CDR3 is CASSLGSGGLNTEAFF. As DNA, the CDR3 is TGTGCCAGCAGCTTAGGATCAGGGGGCCTGAACACTGAAGCTTTCTTT.

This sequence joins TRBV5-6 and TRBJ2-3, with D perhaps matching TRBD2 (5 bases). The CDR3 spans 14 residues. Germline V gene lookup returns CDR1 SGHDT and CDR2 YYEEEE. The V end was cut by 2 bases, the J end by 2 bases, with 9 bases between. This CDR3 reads CASSFTGSTDTQYF. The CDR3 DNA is TGTGCCAGCAGCTTTACGGGGTCCACAGATACGCAGTATTTT.

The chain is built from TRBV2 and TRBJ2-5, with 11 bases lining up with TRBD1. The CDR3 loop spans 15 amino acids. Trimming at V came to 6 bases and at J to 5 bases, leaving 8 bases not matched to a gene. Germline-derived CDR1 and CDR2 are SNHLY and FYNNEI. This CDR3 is CASRPGQGAWETQYF. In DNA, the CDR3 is TGTGCCAGCAGACCCGGACAGGGGGCTTGGGAGACCCAGTACTTC.

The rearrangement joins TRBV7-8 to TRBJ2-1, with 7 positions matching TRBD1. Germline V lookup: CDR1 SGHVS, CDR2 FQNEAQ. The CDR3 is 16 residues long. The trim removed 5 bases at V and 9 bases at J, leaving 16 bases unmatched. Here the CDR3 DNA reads TGTGCCAGCAGCCCCCAGTCCGGGACAGCGCAGGGTGAGCAGTTCTTC. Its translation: CASSPQSGTAQGEQFF.

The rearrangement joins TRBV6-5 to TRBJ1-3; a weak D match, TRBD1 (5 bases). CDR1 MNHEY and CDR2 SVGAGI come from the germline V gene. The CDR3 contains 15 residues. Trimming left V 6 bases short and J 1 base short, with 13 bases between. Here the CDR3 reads CASSPLDISGNTIYF. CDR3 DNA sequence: TGTGCCAGCAGCCCCTTGGACATTTCTGGAAACACCATATATTTT.

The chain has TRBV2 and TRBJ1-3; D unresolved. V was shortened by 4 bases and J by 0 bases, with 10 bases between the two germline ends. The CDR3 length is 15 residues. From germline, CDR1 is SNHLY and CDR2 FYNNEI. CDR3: CASSGSQNSGNTIYF. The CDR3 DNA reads TGTGCCAGCAGTGGTAGTCAGAACTCTGGAAACACCATATATTTT. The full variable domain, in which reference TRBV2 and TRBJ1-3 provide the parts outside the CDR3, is EPEVTQTPSHQVTQMGQEVILRCVPISNHLYFYWYRQILGQKVEFLVSFYNNEISEKSEIFDDQFSVERPDGSNFTLKIRSTKLEDSAMYFCASSGSQNSGNTIYFGEGSWLTVV.

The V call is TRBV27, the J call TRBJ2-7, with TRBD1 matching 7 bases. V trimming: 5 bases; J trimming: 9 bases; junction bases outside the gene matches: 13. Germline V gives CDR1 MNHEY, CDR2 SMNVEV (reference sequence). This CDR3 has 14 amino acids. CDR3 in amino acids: CASSEAGTDGAQYF. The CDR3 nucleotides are TGTGCCAGCAGTGAGGCCGGGACAGATGGCGCGCAGTACTTC.